The 8 T cell receptor beta chains presented below share a single source sample, sequenced in a study of blood T cells in healthy people across ages. For the second PCR, which ran for about 6 to 11 cycles, a sample-barcoded 5' primer and a J-beta primer mix were used. MiXCR, applied by TCRdb to the 5' RACE reads, yields one record per CDR3 protein. The sample contains 600,000 to 800,000 distinct CDR3 sequences, around 20% of which appear only once. Sequencing used blood. The receptors derive from a man between 65 and 85 years old in good health.

Only a few counts were recorded for this clonotype. The V and J genes are TRBV20-1 and TRBJ2-1; 11 nucleotides align to TRBD2. This CDR3 has 14 amino acids. V was clipped by 4 bases and J by 9 bases; unmatched bases: 8. Germline V gives CDR1 DFQATT, CDR2 SNEGSKA (reference sequence). Here the CDR3 reads CSATNSGRVFEQFF. CDR3 nucleotides: TGCAGTGCTACTAATAGCGGGAGGGTGTTTGAGCAGTTCTTC.

This clonotype has at least ten counts. CDR3 nucleotides: TGCAGTGCTACCCAGGGCGGGGGAAACACTGAAGCTTTCTTT. Translation gives CSATQGGGNTEAFF. V is TRBV20-1 and J is TRBJ1-1; D possibly corresponds to TRBD1 (5 bases). The V gene's germline CDR1 is DFQATT and CDR2 SNEGSKA (reference sequence). This CDR3 comprises 14 residues. Trimming cost V 4 bases and J 2 bases, with 14 bases left between them.

This clonotype was observed a few times. The rearrangement joins TRBV6-2 or TRBV6-3 to TRBJ2-6, with 9 bases that match TRBD1. Unmatched junction bases numbered 8, after V lost 5 bases and J lost 0 bases. The CDR3 has 18 residues. Germline V lookup: CDR1 MNHEY, CDR2 SVGEGT. The CDR3 loop is CASSPPGQGYSGANVLTF. CDR3 nucleotides: TGTGCCAGCAGTCCTCCGGGACAGGGTTACTCTGGGGCCAACGTCCTGACTTTC.

This clonotype has a handful of counts. Mismatch with germline at one junction end may stem from a read error. J is TRBJ2-5 and V is TRBV29-1; tentative D call: TRBD2 (5 bases). The length of the CDR3 is 13 residues. The germline gives CDR1 SQVTM, CDR2 ANQGSEA. As DNA, the CDR3 is TGCAGCGTTGTCGGGGATCTGGGAGAGGCCCAGTACTTC. This gives the protein CSVVGDLGEAQYF.

The V call is TRBV7-9, the J call TRBJ1-2; 7 bases line up with TRBD1. V was pared by 4 bases and J by 7 bases, with 15 bases of the junction left unmatched. CDR1 and CDR2 (germline): SEHNR, FQNEAQ (reference sequence). The CDR3 is 16 amino acids. In nucleotides, the CDR3 is TGTGCCAGCAGCTCCGGGACAGACATCTTGTTGTCTGGCTACACCTTC. This gives the protein CASSSGTDILLSGYTF. Full variable domain (rest looked up from reference TRBV7-9 and TRBJ1-2): DTGVSQNPRHKITKRGQNVTFRCDPISEHNRLYWYRQTLGQGPEFLTYFQNEAQLEKSRLLSDRFSAERPKGSFSTLEIQRTEQGDSAMYLCASSSGTDILLSGYTFGSGTRLTVV.

CDR3 sequence (DNA): TGCGCCAGCAGCCAAGGGGGGGGAGGTGAAAAACTGTTTTTT. It encodes CASSQGGGGEKLFF. The rearrangement uses TRBV4-1 and TRBJ1-4; possibly TRBD1 for D (5 bases). Germline V gene sequence: CDR1 MGHRA, CDR2 YSYEKL. The germline V and J ends were trimmed by 1 base and 7 bases, with 10 bases remaining between them. CDR3 length: 14 residues.

The sample holds a few counts of this clonotype. The rearrangement joins TRBV7-2 to TRBJ2-3, with 7 bases fitting TRBD2. The CDR3 is 17 residues long. V lost 5 bases, J lost 2 bases, and 13 bases stayed unmatched. Per germline, CDR1 SGHTA and CDR2 FQGNSA. The CDR3 spells CASSQHLGLGYTDTQYF. The CDR3 DNA follows: TGTGCCAGCAGCCAACACCTCGGACTAGGGTACACAGATACGCAGTATTTT. Supplemented by reference TRBV7-2 and TRBJ2-3, the full variable domain reads GAGVSQSPSNKVTEKGKDVELRCDPISGHTALYWYRQSLGQGLEFLIYFQGNSAPDKSGLPSDRFSAERTGGSVSTLTIQRTQQEDSAVYLCASSQHLGLGYTDTQYFGPGTRLTVL.

This clonotype was observed a few times. The gene calls are TRBV19 and TRBJ2-5; 12 bases are a match to TRBD2. The germline V gene encodes CDR1 LNHDA and CDR2 SQIVND (reference sequence). The CDR3 consists of 15 residues. Trimming took 7 bases from V and 2 from J; bases not matched to a gene: 5. CDR3 region: CASKKTSGGQETQYF. The DNA of the CDR3 is TGTGCCAGTAAAAAGACTAGCGGGGGACAAGAGACCCAGTACTTC.